This T cell receptor (beta chain) was identified during a study of shared clonotypes between healthy human individuals. This CDR3 comprises 11 residues. V was pared by 0 bases and J by 12 bases, with 1 base of the junction left unmatched. Germline lookup yields CDR1 SQVTM and CDR2 ANQGSEA. CD45RO-negative, CCR7-selected cells formed the naive CD8 fraction, which excluded terminally differentiated effector memory CD45RA+ cells. Worth noting for this clone: The antigen is undetermined.

Study-wide points: When naive CD4 clonotypes were compared across a handful of donors, about 4.8% were shared.

Profiled with immunoSEQ multiplex PCR; TCRdb holds only in-frame clones, not every one. Of around 2,000,000 clones listed, approximately 94% are singletons. The V gene is TRBV29-1, the J gene TRBJ1-4; TRBD1 agrees at 7 bases. The specimen was naive CD8+ T cells sorted from blood. This TCR was sampled from a man in his late teens or twenties in good health. The CDR3, as DNA: TGCAGCGTTGAAGATCAGGGGGAACTGTTTTTT. It yields the protein CSVEDQGELFF.